The 15 T cell receptor beta chains reported below all come from one sample, sequenced in a study of T cell responses to AZD1222 COVID-19 vaccine. Assay used: immunoSEQ multiplex PCR; TCRdb lists only in-frame clones, some missing. Among about 200,000 clones listed, more than 90% were seen once. The source material was peripheral blood, sampled 28 days after the second dose of the MenACWY control vaccine. All receptors come from an adult who received the MenACWY meningococcal vaccine as a control.

The genes are TRBV29-1 and TRBJ1-2, with D maybe TRBD1 (5 bases). The germline V gene has CDR1 SQVTM and CDR2 ANQGSEA. CDR3 size: 13 residues. Between the trimmed V and J ends, which lost 6 bases and 8 bases, there was a span of 19 bases. The CDR3 nucleotides are TGCAGCGTGCGAGGGACCGCCAATGTGGGCTACACCTTC. It encodes CSVRGTANVGYTF.

The chain recombines TRBV30 with TRBJ1-2; no clear D. The CDR3 consists of 12 residues. The germline V gene encodes CDR1 GTSNPN and CDR2 SVGIG (reference sequence). The germline V and J ends were trimmed by 2 bases and 8 bases, with 12 bases remaining between them. CDR3 loop: CAWSTGLPGYTF. CDR3 DNA sequence: TGTGCCTGGAGTACCGGCCTACCGGGCTACACCTTC.

This chain links TRBV5-6 with TRBJ1-2, with a weak D call TRBD1 (6 bases). With 4 bases removed from V and 4 bases from J, the gap between germline ends came to 11 bases. Germline V gene lookup returns CDR1 SGHDT and CDR2 YYEEEE. The CDR3 covers 13 residues. The CDR3 DNA is TGTGCCAGCAGCCAGCCGGGGGCCTATGGCTACACCTTC. Translated, it gives CASSQPGAYGYTF. Supplemented by reference TRBV5-6 and TRBJ1-2, the full variable domain reads DAGVTQSPTHLIKTRGQQVTLRCSPKSGHDTVSWYQQALGQGPQFIFQYYEEEERQRGNFPDRFSGHQFPNYSSELNVNALLLGDSALYLCASSQPGAYGYTFGSGTRLTVV.

CDR3 region: CASSLAGIAVSDEQFF. The CDR3 nucleotides read TGCGCCAGCAGCTTGGCCGGGATAGCGGTCAGCGATGAGCAGTTCTTC. This rearrangement joins TRBV5-1 to TRBJ2-1, with D possibly being TRBD2 (6 bases). V was shortened by 0 bases and J by 8 bases, with 18 bases between the two germline ends. The CDR3 has 16 residues. Germline lookup yields CDR1 SGHRS and CDR2 YFSETQ.

The chain couples TRBV5-4 to TRBJ2-7; a possible D gene is TRBD1 (6 bases). From germline, CDR1 is SGHNT and CDR2 YYREEE (reference sequence). Trimming cost V 5 bases and J 4 bases, with 10 bases left between them. The CDR3 spans 12 residues. DNA for the CDR3: TGTGCCAGCAGTCGGGACAAATACGAGCAGTACTTC. This translates into CASSRDKYEQYF.

The genes are TRBV6-5 and TRBJ2-7; 9 bases map to TRBD1. The CDR3 loop spans 16 amino acids. Trimming at V came to 2 bases and at J to 3 bases, leaving 8 bases not matched to a gene. Germline V lookup: CDR1 MNHEY, CDR2 SVGAGI. The CDR3 coding sequence is TGTGCCAGCAGTTACGGCTTGACAGGGGGAAGCTACGAGCAGTACTTC. Translated, it gives CASSYGLTGGSYEQYF.

CDR3: CASSYTLLQGGNTGELFF. CDR3 coding DNA: TGTGCCAGCAGTTACACTTTACTACAGGGAGGGAACACCGGGGAGCTGTTTTTT. The rearrangement uses TRBV6-2 or TRBV6-3 and TRBJ2-2; D is tentatively TRBD1 or TRBD2 (6 bases each). The V gene's germline CDR1 is MNHEY and CDR2 SVGEGT. The length of the CDR3 is 18 residues. V lost 2 bases to trimming and J lost 1 base, with 17 bases between them.

The rearrangement uses TRBV10-1 and TRBJ1-4; D not certain. Trimming removed 0 bases at V and 4 bases at J, with 9 bases between. Germline CDR1 is WNHNN and CDR2 is SYGVQD (reference sequence). The CDR3 covers 15 residues. The CDR3 coding sequence is TGCGCCAGCAGTGAGTCGGCTAGTTATAATGAAAAACTGTTTTTT. Encoded protein: CASSESASYNEKLFF.

This chain connects TRBV11-2 to TRBJ1-2, with TRBD1 matching over 10 bases. CDR1 is SGHAT, CDR2 FQNNGV, per germline. After removal of 5 bases from V and 6 bases from J, the junction contained 9 bases not matched to a gene. This CDR3 region has 15 residues. CDR3 DNA: TGTGCCAGCAGCGTTTTGGACAGGGGGTCAAATGGCTACACCTTC. It translates to CASSVLDRGSNGYTF.

As DNA, the CDR3 is TGTGCCTGGAGTGCGGGACAGCTCTCTGAAAAACTGTTTTTT. As protein: CAWSAGQLSEKLFF. V gene TRBV30 combines with J gene TRBJ1-4; 7 bases are a match to TRBD1. Germline trimming cut 1 base from V and 7 bases from J; bases unmatched to any gene: 6. Germline V gives CDR1 GTSNPN, CDR2 SVGIG (reference sequence). CDR3 length: 14 residues.

The chain combines TRBV7-2 with TRBJ2-7; D not resolved. CDR1 and CDR2 from the germline V gene are SGHTA and FQGNSA. V was clipped by 5 bases and J by 2 bases, with 7 bases between them. The CDR3 is made up of 12 amino acids. The CDR3 bases are TGTGCCAGCAGCCCTGCCACCTACGAGCAGTACTTC. This gives the protein CASSPATYEQYF.

Written as DNA, the CDR3 is TGTGCCAGCAGCCCGGAGATAACAGGGTTCACTAATGAAAAACTGTTTTTT. This translates into CASSPEITGFTNEKLFF. The chain combines TRBV7-9 with TRBJ1-4; TRBD1 might be the D (6 bases). V dropped 5 bases and J dropped 2 bases, with 18 bases sitting between them. CDR1 is SEHNR, CDR2 FQNEAQ, per germline (reference sequence). The CDR3 runs 17 residues.

The chain couples TRBV25-1 to TRBJ2-5; D not certain. Between the trimmed V and J ends, which lost 1 base and 5 bases, there was a span of 11 bases. The germline CDR1 and CDR2 sequences are MGHDK and SYGVNS. CDR3 length: 14 residues. The CDR3 is CASSESRVRETQYF. CDR3 nucleotides: TGTGCCAGCAGTGAATCAAGGGTCCGGGAGACCCAGTACTTC.

CDR3 in amino acids: CASRDTSGRTDTQYF. DNA for the CDR3: TGTGCCAGCAGGGATACTAGCGGACGCACAGATACGCAGTATTTT. The V and J genes are TRBV28 and TRBJ2-3, with 8 nucleotides matching TRBD2. The length of the CDR3 is 15 residues. After removal of 6 bases from V and 1 base from J, the junction contained 6 bases not matched to a gene. Germline CDR1 MDHEN, CDR2 SYDVKM. The variable domain in full, completed from reference TRBV28 and TRBJ2-3, reads DVKVTQSSRYLVKRTGEKVFLECVQDMDHENMFWYRQDPGLGLRLIYFSYDVKMKEKGDIPEGYSVSREKKERFSLILESASTNQTSMYLCASRDTSGRTDTQYFGPGTRLTVL.

The chain links TRBV27 to TRBJ2-1; 9 nucleotides align to TRBD2. This CDR3 comprises 22 residues. After removal of 5 bases from V and 1 base from J, the junction contained 24 bases not matched to a gene. The germline V gene has CDR1 MNHEY and CDR2 SMNVEV (reference sequence). The CDR3 nucleotides are TGTGCCAGCAGTCCCCTTTCTTCTGCGGGAGGGCCTACTTGGAAATCCTACAATGAGCAGTTCTTC. Its protein is CASSPLSSAGGPTWKSYNEQFF.